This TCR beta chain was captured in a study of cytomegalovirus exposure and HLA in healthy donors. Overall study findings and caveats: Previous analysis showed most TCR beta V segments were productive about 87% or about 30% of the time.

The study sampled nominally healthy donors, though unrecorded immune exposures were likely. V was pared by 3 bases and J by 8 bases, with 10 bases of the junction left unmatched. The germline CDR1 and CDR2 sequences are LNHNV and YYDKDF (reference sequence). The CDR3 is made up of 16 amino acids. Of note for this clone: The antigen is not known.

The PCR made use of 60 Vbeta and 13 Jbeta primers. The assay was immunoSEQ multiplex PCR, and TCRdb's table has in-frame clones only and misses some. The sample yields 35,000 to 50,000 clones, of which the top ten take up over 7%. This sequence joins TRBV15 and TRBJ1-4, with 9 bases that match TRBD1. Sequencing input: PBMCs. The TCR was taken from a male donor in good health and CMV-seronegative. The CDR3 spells CATSSSRDRVREKLFF. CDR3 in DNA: TGTGCCACCAGCAGTTCCCGGGACAGGGTTCGGGAAAAACTGTTTTTT.